This T cell receptor (beta chain) was documented in a study of CD8+CD57+ T cells in acquired aplastic anemia. Study overall: When averaged, DNA from sorted CD4+ and CD8+ cells came to approximately 3.2 ug. Findings and limits, study-wide: Both patients and controls carried the same twenty-nine CD8+ CDR3 sequences. Researchers reported that CD8+ Simpson's diversity was not significantly different in patients versus controls.

Template material for TCR beta VDJ and CDR3 profiling consisted of genomic DNA. TCRdb redid the calling of the reads with MiXCR, one entry per CDR3 protein. Of tens of thousands of distinct CDR3 sequences listed, around 72% were seen once; the top ten hold less than 40%. Notes on this clonotype: Its specificity is not known.

The CDR3 loop spans 13 amino acids. Trimming left V 1 base short and J 3 bases short, with 5 bases between. Germline V gives CDR1 LNHNV, CDR2 YYDKDF (reference sequence). The TCR was taken from a human donor in good health, serving as a control. The specimen was sorted CD4+, CD8+, or CD8+CD57+ T cells (not recorded which) from PBMCs. The chain links TRBV15 to TRBJ2-3; D gene unclear. The CDR3 sequence is CATSRGGTDTQYF. DNA for the CDR3: TGTGCCACCAGCAGAGGAGGAACAGATACGCAGTATTTT.